The 21 T cell receptor beta chains below were found in one sample sequenced in a study of cytomegalovirus exposure and HLA in healthy donors. In the PCR, 60 Vbeta and 13 Jbeta primers were used. The protocol was immunoSEQ multiplex PCR, while the TCRdb copy is restricted to in-frame clones and leaves out a portion. The table includes roughly 56,000 clones, about 90% detected once. The sequencing sample was made of PBMCs. These receptors were obtained from a man aged 18-30 years in good health and CMV-seronegative.

The chain is built from TRBV13 and TRBJ2-1, with 7 bases that match TRBD1. The J segment lost 0 bases and the V segment lost 5 bases, leaving 7 bases of the junction unmatched. Germline V gene lookup returns CDR1 PRHDT and CDR2 FYEKMQ (reference sequence). The CDR3 has 16 residues. The DNA of the CDR3 is TGTGCCAGCAGCACTTACAGGGGAAGCTCCTACAATGAGCAGTTCTTC. This sequence encodes CASSTYRGSSYNEQFF.

The gene calls are TRBV4-1 and TRBJ1-1; perhaps TRBD1 as D (5 bases). V gave up 4 bases and J gave up 8 bases, with 11 bases separating them. This CDR3 region has 12 residues. CDR1 and CDR2 from the germline V gene are MGHRA and YSYEKL. In DNA form, the CDR3 reads TGCGCCAGCAGCCGCGTTGGGGGGGAAGCTTTCTTT. Translating it yields CASSRVGGEAFF.

The CDR3 DNA is TGTGCCTGGATCAACGCGGGCGACACTGAAGCTTTCTTT. Translating gives CAWINAGDTEAFF. The chain employs TRBV30 and TRBJ1-1, with no clear D. The CDR3 contains 13 residues. The germline V gene has CDR1 GTSNPN and CDR2 SVGIG (reference sequence). V was clipped by 4 bases and J by 3 bases, with 12 bases between them.

The V and J genes are TRBV15 and TRBJ2-5, with D unresolved. Trimming left V 3 bases short and J 5 bases short, with 10 bases between. Germline-derived CDR1 and CDR2 are LNHNV and YYDKDF (reference sequence). The CDR3 runs 13 residues. CDR3 coding DNA: TGTGCCACCAGCAGGGTTCACTTGGAGACCCAGTACTTC. Amino acids: CATSRVHLETQYF.

This chain connects TRBV14 to TRBJ1-2; possibly TRBD1 for D (6 bases). The CDR3 consists of 15 residues. Germline V lookup: CDR1 SGHDN, CDR2 FVKESK. V was clipped by 2 bases and J by 2 bases, with 12 bases between them. CDR3 sequence (DNA): TGTGCCAGCAGCCAATTCAACAGGGCAAACTATGGCTACACCTTC. Protein: CASSQFNRANYGYTF.

V and J are TRBV6-5 and TRBJ1-2; D is undetermined. The V gene's germline CDR1 is MNHEY and CDR2 SVGAGI. V dropped 3 bases and J dropped 8 bases, with 13 bases sitting between them. The length of the CDR3 is 13 residues. CDR3 protein: CASSYLGSIGYTF. In DNA, the CDR3 is TGTGCCAGCAGTTATCTGGGGAGTATAGGCTACACCTTC.

The V gene is TRBV28, the J gene TRBJ2-7, with D perhaps TRBD2 (5 bases). Germline lookup yields CDR1 MDHEN and CDR2 SYDVKM. V lost 4 bases to trimming and J lost 1 base, with 14 bases between them. CDR3 size: 15 residues. The CDR3 sequence: CASSSLARDSYEQYF. CDR3 nucleotide sequence: TGTGCCAGCAGTTCACTTGCCCGGGATTCCTACGAGCAGTACTTC. Together with reference TRBV28 and TRBJ2-7, the CDR3 gives the full variable domain: DVKVTQSSRYLVKRTGEKVFLECVQDMDHENMFWYRQDPGLGLRLIYFSYDVKMKEKGDIPEGYSVSREKKERFSLILESASTNQTSMYLCASSSLARDSYEQYFGPGTRLTVT.

This clone has just one count. This CDR3 reads CASSQAWGGSVETQYF. CDR3 nucleotides: TGCGCCAGCAGCCAAGCTTGGGGCGGCTCGGTAGAGACCCAGTACTTC. The rearrangement links TRBV4-1 to TRBJ2-5, with D perhaps TRBD1 (5 bases). Germline V gene data show CDR1 as MGHRA and CDR2 as YSYEKL. This CDR3 is 16 amino acids long. The ends were cut back, 1 base at V and 4 bases at J, with 16 bases in the middle.

The V call is TRBV9, the J call TRBJ1-6; a possible D gene is TRBD1 (5 bases). The CDR3 consists of 14 residues. Germline CDR1 and CDR2: SGDLS and YYNGEE. Trimming left V 2 bases short and J 8 bases short, with 11 bases between. The DNA of the CDR3 is TGTGCCAGCAGCGTTGGGGGAGGTTATTCACCCCTCCACTTT. Its translation: CASSVGGGYSPLHF.

The V call is TRBV13, the J call TRBJ2-7; 10 bases map to TRBD1. This CDR3 is built from 15 residues. CDR1 PRHDT and CDR2 FYEKMQ come from the germline V gene (reference sequence). Germline trimming cut 4 bases from V and 3 bases from J; bases unmatched to any gene: 6. CDR3 protein: CASSSGDRGYYEQYF. DNA of the CDR3: TGTGCCAGCAGCTCTGGGGACAGGGGTTACTACGAGCAGTACTTC.

The chain links TRBV7-3 to TRBJ2-3; 10 bases match TRBD2. The CDR3 is made up of 15 amino acids. Per germline, CDR1 SGHTA and CDR2 FQGTGA. Trimming removed 3 bases from V and 3 bases from J; junction bases left unmatched: 3. The CDR3: CASSFSSGGTDTQYF. In DNA form, the CDR3 reads TGTGCCAGCAGCTTCAGTAGCGGGGGGACAGATACGCAGTATTTT.

The sample holds one count of this clone. V and J are TRBV28 and TRBJ1-4; D is possibly TRBD1 (5 bases). Trimming stripped 3 bases from V and 7 bases from J, with 12 bases between. CDR1 and CDR2 from the germline V gene are MDHEN and SYDVKM. The CDR3 length is 14 residues. CDR3 bases: TGTGCCAGCAGTTTCGAAGACCAGGGTGAAAAACTGTTTTTT. Its translation: CASSFEDQGEKLFF.

The rearrangement uses TRBV5-1 and TRBJ2-7; a possible D gene is TRBD2 (5 bases). The V end was cut by 0 bases, the J end by 4 bases, with 11 bases between. Germline V gives CDR1 SGHRS, CDR2 YFSETQ. CDR3 length: 14 residues. CDR3 DNA: TGCGCCAGCAGCTTGGCTTTTCGGGGTTACGAGCAGTACTTC. Translated, it gives CASSLAFRGYEQYF.

The table lists this clone with a count of one. The CDR3 is CASSPTGSHYNEQFF. The CDR3 coding sequence is TGTGCCAGCAGCCCAACAGGGTCCCACTACAATGAGCAGTTCTTC. This rearrangement joins TRBV7-9 to TRBJ2-1; perhaps TRBD1 as D (6 bases). With 5 bases removed from V and 3 bases from J, the gap between germline ends came to 14 bases. The length of the CDR3 is 15 residues. Germline V gene data show CDR1 as SEHNR and CDR2 as FQNEAQ (reference sequence).

V usage is TRBV7-4 and J usage is TRBJ2-1, with 7 bases matching TRBD2. Germline CDR1 is SGHVT and CDR2 is SQSDAQ. Germline trimming cut 4 bases from V and 8 bases from J; bases unmatched to any gene: 5. This CDR3 has 13 residues. CDR3 loop: CASSWTRGYEQFF. DNA of the CDR3: TGTGCCAGCAGCTGGACGCGGGGGTATGAGCAGTTCTTC. Based on the CDR3 plus reference TRBV7-4 and TRBJ2-1, the full variable domain is GAGVSQSPRYKVAKRGRDVALRCDSISGHVTLYWYRQTLGQGSEVLTYSQSDAQRDKSGRPSGRFSAERPERSVSTLKIQRTEQGDSAVYLCASSWTRGYEQFFGPGTRLTVL.

V and J are TRBV9 and TRBJ2-2, with 9 bases identical to TRBD2. The CDR3 spans 16 residues. Losses at the gene ends were 1 base for V and 4 bases for J; bases not matched to a gene: 5. Germline CDR1 is SGDLS and CDR2 is YYNGEE. In nucleotides, the CDR3 is TGTGCCAGCAGCGTACGGAGTAGCGGGGGCACCGGGGAGCTGTTTTTT. Protein product: CASSVRSSGGTGELFF.

The gene calls are TRBV4-2 and TRBJ2-7, with 9 bases identical to TRBD2. The J segment lost 5 bases and the V segment lost 0 bases, leaving 8 bases of the junction unmatched. Germline V gene data show CDR1 as LGHNA and CDR2 as YNFKEQ. This CDR3 is 16 amino acids long. CDR3 coding DNA: TGTGCCAGCAGCCAAGATAAGTCTAGCGGGGTAAACGAGCAGTACTTC. Its protein product is CASSQDKSSGVNEQYF.

This chain joins TRBV28 and TRBJ1-5; D is uncertain. CDR3 size: 13 residues. Trimming stripped 7 bases from V and 2 bases from J, with 9 bases between. The germline gives CDR1 MDHEN, CDR2 SYDVKM. As DNA, the CDR3 is TGTGCCAGCATCGAGGTGGGCAATCAGCCCCAGCATTTT. Translated: CASIEVGNQPQHF. Combining the CDR3 with reference TRBV28 and TRBJ1-5 gives the whole variable domain DVKVTQSSRYLVKRTGEKVFLECVQDMDHENMFWYRQDPGLGLRLIYFSYDVKMKEKGDIPEGYSVSREKKERFSLILESASTNQTSMYLCASIEVGNQPQHFGDGTRLSIL.

The gene calls are TRBV19 and TRBJ2-5; TRBD2 is a possible D gene (5 bases). The V end was cut by 5 bases, the J end by 3 bases, with 7 bases between. The CDR3 consists of 12 residues. Germline V lookup: CDR1 LNHDA, CDR2 SQIVND (reference sequence). CDR3 protein: CASSPGEETQYF. The CDR3 DNA is TGTGCCAGTAGTCCCGGGGAAGAGACCCAGTACTTC.

This chain joins TRBV4-1 and TRBJ2-1; 9 bases are a match to TRBD1. J was trimmed by 4 bases and V by 3 bases; bases with no gene match: 7. In germline, CDR1 is MGHRA, CDR2 YSYEKL. The CDR3 covers 16 residues. In nucleotides, the CDR3 is TGCGCCAGCAGCCAGGATGACAGGGGGGGTTACAATGAGCAGTTCTTC. Protein: CASSQDDRGGYNEQFF.

The J gene is TRBJ1-5, the V gene TRBV28; D is undetermined. The ends were cut back, 5 bases at V and 4 bases at J, with 15 bases in the middle. Germline assignment: CDR1 MDHEN and CDR2 SYDVKM. The CDR3 is 15 amino acids. The CDR3 DNA is TGTGCCAGCAGTCGCCCCTACAGTACTAATCAGCCCCAGCATTTT. It is translated as CASSRPYSTNQPQHF.